This T cell receptor beta chain was found in a study of blood T cell repertoires in COVID-19. Study as a whole: Collection of acute and convalescent COVID-19 samples took place in the United States, Italy and Spain.

The germline V and J ends were trimmed by 0 bases and 1 base, with 13 bases remaining between them. CDR3 size: 16 residues. Germline CDR1 is SGHRS and CDR2 is YFSETQ. Per the original methods: Reference gene primer amplification yielded estimated nucleated cell counts. The table came from immunoSEQ multiplex PCR; TCRdb's copy has only in-frame clones and leaves some out. V and J calls and clone size come straight from that table; D and trimming were deduced from the DNA. The sample includes 140,000 or so clones, 90% of them seen just once. The J gene is TRBJ1-1, the V gene TRBV5-1; tentatively, D is TRBD1 (5 bases). The TCR comes from a woman over 75 with acute or convalescent COVID-19. Input material: peripheral blood. The CDR3 reads CASSLEVGRGNTEAFF. In nucleotides, the CDR3 is TGCGCCAGCAGCTTGGAGGTGGGTAGGGGGAACACTGAAGCTTTCTTT. Together with reference TRBV5-1 and TRBJ1-1, the CDR3 gives the full variable domain: KAGVTQTPRYLIKTRGQQVTLSCSPISGHRSVSWYQQTPGQGLQFLFEYFSETQRNKGNFPGRFSGRQFSNSRSEMNVSTLELGDSALYLCASSLEVGRGNTEAFFGQGTRLTVV.